Below, 17 T cell receptor beta chains from the same sample are listed, as sequenced in a study of metastatic and nonmetastatic thyroid tumors (TCRdb year 2020). The library was obtained by PCR. Sequencer: Illumina HiSeq 4000. TCRdb trimmed public reads at Q25 via fastp, called clones via MiXCR and kept in-frame beta chains. The sample contains some 40,000 clones, 15% to 20% of them found a single time. In total, the top ten clones hold roughly 13% of the sample. Before undergoing thyroid surgery, none of the patients had been given any kind of treatment. Sequencing was carried out using tumor tissue. All receptors come from a female donor with papillary thyroid cancer or a benign thyroid nodule (not recorded which). Some clones in this sample may be carry-over from other donors' samples.

Ten or more counts support this clone. The rearrangement uses TRBV28 and TRBJ2-7; possibly TRBD1 or TRBD2 for D (5 bases each). The CDR3 covers 13 residues. CDR1 and CDR2 from the germline V gene are MDHEN and SYDVKM. CDR3 bases: TGTGGATCCGGGACGCAAAGCTCCTACGAGCAGTACTTC. This codes for CGSGTQSSYEQYF.

The sample holds many counts of this clone. The chain uses TRBV13 and TRBJ2-7, with D possibly matching TRBD2 (6 bases). The V gene lost 5 bases and the J gene lost 7 bases, with 12 bases spanning the gap. From germline, CDR1 is PRHDT and CDR2 FYEKMQ (reference sequence). The CDR3 length is 12 residues. For the CDR3, the DNA is TGTGCCAGCAGCCGGGGGACGGGGGAGCAGTACTTC. This gives the protein CASSRGTGEQYF.

Notes on this clone: This may be a read error: a much more frequent sequence differs by one nucleotide. Distinct nucleotide sequences in the sample also encode this CDR3. The chain is built from TRBV7-2 and TRBJ2-5; 11 bases agree with TRBD2. Trimming removed 1 base from V and 2 bases from J; junction bases left unmatched: 3. Germline V gives CDR1 SGHTA, CDR2 FQGNSA. This CDR3 comprises 16 residues. The CDR3 loop is CASSLVAGGPQETQYF. DNA of the CDR3: TGTGCCAGCAGCTTAGTAGCGGGGGGGCCTCAAGAGACCCAGTACTTC.

This chain joins TRBV5-1 and TRBJ2-3; 7 nucleotides line up with TRBD2. The CDR3 spans 15 residues. The trim removed 4 bases at V and 5 bases at J, leaving 10 bases unmatched. Germline V lookup: CDR1 SGHRS, CDR2 YFSETQ. CDR3 DNA: TGCGCCAGCAGCGGAGCAGGACTAGGTGTAGATACGCAGTATTTT. It encodes CASSGAGLGVDTQYF.

Regarding this clone: A read error may explain this, as a much larger clone is one base away. The same CDR3 can be traced to other DNA sequences in this sample. V usage is TRBV20-1 and J usage is TRBJ2-3; 7 bases are shared with TRBD1. J gave up 4 bases and V 6 bases, and 10 bases lay outside the gene matches. CDR3 length: 14 residues. Germline CDR1 and CDR2: DFQATT and SNEGSKA (reference sequence). As DNA, the CDR3 is TGCAGTGCCCCCGGTACAGGGGTAGCAGATACGCAGTATTTT. It yields the protein CSAPGTGVADTQYF.

This chain joins TRBV5-5 and TRBJ2-2, with D uncertain. The V gene's germline CDR1 is SGHKS and CDR2 YYEKEE (reference sequence). The CDR3 loop spans 13 amino acids. With 2 bases removed from V and 3 bases from J, the gap between germline ends came to 5 bases. This CDR3 is CASSFGYTGELFF. The DNA for the CDR3 is TGTGCCAGCAGCTTTGGGTACACCGGGGAGCTGTTTTTT.

This clone has a count of ten or more. Written as DNA, the CDR3 is TGTGCCACCAGGACAGGGGATGGCAGCAATCAGCCCCAGCATTTT. It codes for CATRTGDGSNQPQHF. This sequence joins TRBV2 and TRBJ1-5, with TRBD1 matching over 9 bases. CDR3 length equals 15 residues. Germline V gives CDR1 SNHLY, CDR2 FYNNEI. J was trimmed by 1 base and V by 10 bases; bases with no gene match: 8.

This clone was detected many times. The chain combines TRBV6-1 with TRBJ2-3, with a weak D call TRBD1 (6 bases). Germline CDR1 is MNHNS and CDR2 is SASEGT. V lost 4 bases and J lost 6, with 8 bases in between. The CDR3 has 12 amino acids. CDR3 in amino acids: CASSGGRDTQYF. The CDR3, as DNA: TGTGCCAGCAGTGGGGGGCGGGATACGCAGTATTTT.

This clone came up a few times. This may be a read error, as it is one base from a much larger clone. This rearrangement joins TRBV6-1 to TRBJ2-5; D is unresolved. The CDR3 has 12 amino acids. Germline CDR1 MNHNS, CDR2 SASEGT. Between the trimmed V and J ends, which lost 5 bases and 4 bases, there was a span of 8 bases. Here the CDR3 reads CASSISGETQYF. Written as DNA, the CDR3 is TGTGCCAGCAGTATTTCGGGAGAGACCCAGTACTTC.

This clone was recorded many times. The chain uses TRBV7-9 and TRBJ1-1, with no clear D. CDR1 and CDR2 from the germline V gene are SEHNR and FQNEAQ (reference sequence). Trimming pared 4 bases from V and 5 bases from J, leaving 11 bases between. CDR3 length: 13 amino acids. The CDR3 sequence is CASSSFFGTEAFF. The CDR3 DNA reads TGTGCCAGCAGCTCCTTCTTCGGGACTGAAGCTTTCTTT.

This clone was recorded many times. The sample contains more than one DNA sequence encoding this CDR3. The genes are TRBV11-1 and TRBJ2-1; 7 nucleotides match TRBD2. V shed 2 bases, J shed 4 bases, and the junction held 8 bases outside the gene matches. This CDR3 is 16 amino acids long. Germline-derived CDR1 and CDR2 are SGHAT and FQDESV (reference sequence). In DNA form, the CDR3 reads TGTGCCAGCAGCTTAATTGGGCTAGCGGAGTACAATGAGCAGTTCTTC. Its translation: CASSLIGLAEYNEQFF.

This clone occurred a few times. J is TRBJ1-2 and V is TRBV19; 7 nucleotides align to TRBD1. Germline-derived CDR1 and CDR2 are LNHDA and SQIVND (reference sequence). The CDR3 is made up of 15 amino acids. The V and J ends lost 3 bases and 7 bases, in that order; junction bases with no gene match: 11. The CDR3 here is CASSMSEGAICGYTF. The CDR3 coding sequence is TGTGCCAGTAGTATGTCGGAGGGGGCTATTTGTGGCTACACCTTC.

Many counts were recorded for this clone. The chain joins TRBV9 to TRBJ1-2; maybe TRBD1 (6 bases). CDR1 is SGDLS, CDR2 YYNGEE, per germline. The CDR3 has 13 residues. Between the trimmed V and J ends, which lost 4 bases and 4 bases, there was a span of 11 bases. In nucleotides, the CDR3 is TGTGCCAGCAGCCAAGGGGGAGCCTATGGCTACACCTTC. It specifies CASSQGGAYGYTF.

Worth noting for this clone: Its ends do not fully match the called genes, so a read error is possible. This chain uses TRBV12-3 or TRBV12-4 with TRBJ1-4; D gene ambiguous. This CDR3 is built from 14 residues. CDR3 nucleotide sequence: TGTACCAGCACCCAGAGGGTGACTAATGAAAAACTGTTTTTT. Translated: CTSTQRVTNEKLFF.

This clone was observed many times. The chain uses TRBV6-1 and TRBJ1-3, with D perhaps TRBD1 (6 bases). V was cut by 0 bases and J by 4 bases, with 19 bases left in between. Germline CDR1 reads MNHNS; CDR2 reads SASEGT. There are 18 residues in the CDR3. The CDR3 DNA sequence: TGTGCCAGCAGTGAAGCGATCCAGGGGTTCCTGGGGGGAAACACCATATATTTT. This codes for CASSEAIQGFLGGNTIYF.

On this clone itself: This may be a read error: a much more frequent sequence differs by one nucleotide. J is TRBJ2-1 and V is TRBV9, with a tentative D call TRBD1 (5 bases). Germline CDR1 is SGDLS and CDR2 is YYNGEE. Between the trimmed V and J ends, which lost 0 bases and 9 bases, there was a span of 19 bases. CDR3 length: 16 amino acids. The CDR3 DNA is TGTGCCAGCAGCGTAGAGGGGCCCGTAAGGTGGGGTGAGCAGTTCTTC. Amino acid sequence: CASSVEGPVRWGEQFF.

V gene TRBV19 combines with J gene TRBJ1-5; D is unclear. Trimming removed 7 bases at V and 5 bases at J, with 18 bases between. There are 15 residues in the CDR3. Germline loops: CDR1 LNHDA, CDR2 SQIVND (reference sequence). CDR3 region: CASNNGGGRDQPQHF. CDR3 nucleotides: TGTGCCAGTAATAATGGAGGTGGAAGAGATCAGCCCCAGCATTTT. The complete variable domain, with remaining parts taken from reference TRBV19 and TRBJ1-5, reads DGGITQSPKYLFRKEGQNVTLSCEQNLNHDAMYWYRQDPGQGLRLIYYSQIVNDFQKGDIAEGYSVSREKKESFPLTVTSAQKNPTAFYLCASNNGGGRDQPQHFGDGTRLSIL.